The present TCR beta chain was sequenced within a study of regulatory T cells in long-lasting Graves disease (dated by TCRdb to 2020 to 2023). General notes on the study: In the newly diagnosed Graves' disease group, patients had been taking antithyroid drugs for less than 3 months. Patients with persistent Graves' disease were compared with patients with newly diagnosed Graves' disease using TCR sequencing and RNA sequencing of peripheral blood. The study took place in China and was registered as a clinical trial. A total of 33 samples underwent TCR sequencing, from 13 patients with persistent Graves' disease and approximately 20 patients with newly diagnosed Graves' disease. What the study reported, not specific to this receptor: The study examined only peripheral blood because the primary lesion, thyroid tissue, could not be accessed. Only the TCR beta chain was sequenced and analyzed. As a limitation, the authors acknowledged that the small sample size may reduce accuracy. TRBV28, TRBJ1-2 and TRBJ2-5 were preferentially used in persistent disease, while TRBV20-1 and TRBJ2-1 were favored in newly diagnosed disease. Lower TCR Shannon entropy and fewer highly expanded clones were observed in persistent Graves' disease patients than in newly diagnosed patients, which suggested clonal expansion. Patients with persistent disease shared more public clonotypes (around 2,500) than newly diagnosed patients did (about 1,000).

The time point tag for this specimen amounts to: newly diagnosed GD, antithyroid drugs for less than 3 months. RNA was extracted from PBMCs in TRIzol for both TCR sequencing and RNA sequencing. Graves' disease was diagnosed according to American Thyroid Association guidelines. The patients came from an endocrinology department in Xi'an, China. Each patient gave roughly 8.4 milliliters of peripheral blood, collected in an EDTA anticoagulant tube. PBMCs were isolated by Ficoll Paque Plus density gradient separation without further T cell sorting. RNA quality was checked with an Agilent 2100 Bioanalyzer and agarose gel, and concentration with a NanoDrop 2000. At the junction V is shortened by 0 bases and J by 6 bases; bases outside the gene matches: 10. CDR3 length: 16 amino acids, cysteine to phenylalanine. The sequence is cut down to CDR3 DNA, 48 bases in frame from base 1. The germline V gene yields SGHRS for CDR1 and YFSETQ for CDR2.

This clonotype was counted only a few times. Its specific antigen is unknown. Nothing much larger sits one base from this clone, and base qualities are not available. Library prep was done by multiplex PCR. The data were produced on an Illumina HiSeq 4000. TCR beta libraries were built with iRepertoire HTBI primers and Arm-PCR amplification of CDR3 regions. Before sequencing, the PCR products underwent gel purification. Per the original workflow: Across samples, some 62 TRBV and 13 to 15 TRBJ segments were identified and used for gene usage analysis of CDR3 amino acid clonotypes. COPE and FqMerger were used to merge filtered high-quality paired reads into contigs. BLAST was used to align contigs to IMGT TRBV, TRBD and TRBJ reference genes, and CDR3 was defined according to IMGT. Any clonotype with a frequency above 0.1% was classified as a highly expanded clone. Shannon entropy served as the measure of repertoire diversity, while the Gini coefficient captured V-J evenness. A clonotype found in more than one individual was treated as public. TCRdb redid the processing of the public reads, applying fastp at Q25 and MiXCR, and retained in-frame beta chains. One record per CDR3 amino acid sequence lists the most common genes and DNA. For this entry, the V and J calls and clone size follow TCRdb and not the study's own pipeline. This sample is represented by some 330,000 distinct CDR3 sequences; roughly 12% of them were singletons. The ten biggest clones cover approximately 17% of the sample.

Another study also made use of these data, one on T cells in Graves' hyperthyroidism and ophthalmopathy. As described in the second report: Graves' hyperthyroidism was defined as stable when no progression to ophthalmopathy occurred over 18 months of follow-up. The hyperthyroidism patients were between 18 and 65 years old and newly diagnosed, with a disease duration of less than 2 months. Exclusion was applied to patients with uncontrolled infections, other autoimmune diseases, pregnancy or lactation. Diagnoses relied on clinical symptoms, serum thyroxine and TRAb, thyroid ultrasound and orbital computed tomography. The first round of RT-PCR for the TCR CDR3 was performed with the HTBI primer set and the Qiagen OneStep RT-PCR kit. Blood samples also contained most of the expanded thyroid clonotypes (frequency above 0.001), which suggests that blood repertoires may reflect thyroid immune responses. In cross-validation, a model built on a 13 V-J signature told ophthalmopathy apart from stable hyperthyroidism with 85% to 90% sensitivity and around 81% specificity, and in testing the same model reached 80%/75%. During validation, the model predicted progression to ophthalmopathy a median of about 5.9 months ahead of onset, with more than 55% sensitivity and about 75% specificity. To identify distinguishing TCR V-J signatures, a discovery cohort of some 99 patients was used, comprising 43 with Graves' ophthalmopathy and around 60 with stable Graves' hyperthyroidism. Prospective prediction of ophthalmopathy was tested in an independent validation cohort of 18 to 20 hyperthyroidism patients and some 17 patients who later progressed to ophthalmopathy. The roughly 91 discovery patients were randomly divided into training and test sets at a 7:3 ratio. In addition, the study compared T-cell repertoires in thyroid tissue and in blood from five to seven Graves' hyperthyroidism patients. After blood sampling, hyperthyroidism patients were treated with methimazole at a starting dose of 30 mg daily, and ophthalmopathy patients were treated with high-dose intravenous methylprednisolone. Libraries were constructed in a second round of multiplex PCR, after which size selection and purification were performed. Libraries were sequenced paired-end with 100 bp reads on an Illumina HiSeq2000. SOAPnuke was used to process the raw data, with reads discarded if the reads contained adapters or uncalled bases, had a mean Phred below 15, or lacked an exact constant-primer or identifier match. COPE v1.2.5 was used to merge high-quality paired reads, and clonotypes were defined as unique nucleotide sequences. Clonotypes were aligned to IMGT TRBV, TRBD and TRBJ reference segments using MiTCR v1.1. Only V-J combinations with frequency above 0.0001, covering approximately 99% of repertoires, were analysed. The TCS score was defined as the ratio of F50 (clonal expansion) to E x V (chaos), calculated using BLOSUM62-based TCRdist between CDR3 peptides within each V-J. Welch's t-statistics and random forest reduced roughly 530 V-J features to 13, which were used in a naive Bayes classifier (R e1071). No statistical method was used to fix the sample size in advance, and group allocation was not hidden from the investigators. The paper reports TCR Vbeta CDR3 sequencing of 135 peripheral blood samples: approximately 41 ophthalmopathy, fewer than 80 hyperthyroidism and 17 progressor patients.

The specimen was peripheral blood mononuclear cells (PBMCs), collected at new diagnosis, from a patient treated with antithyroid drugs. In this chain, TRBV5-1 is recombined with TRBJ1-2, and TRBD1 aligns with 8 junction nucleotides. This clonotype was obtained from a woman aged 18-30 years with Graves disease. Donor details come from another sample of the same person, matched by shared clones. The nucleotides read TGCGCCAGCAGCTTGGTTTCCGGACAGGGATATCATGGCTACACCTTC. This is translated as CASSLVSGQGYHGYTF.